This record concerns one TCR beta chain sequence. The antigen remains unidentified. These data originate in a study of brain T cells in children with intractable seizures. The CDR3 spans 14 residues. Germline CDR1 is LNHDA and CDR2 is SQIVND (reference sequence). The V end lost 5 bases, the J end lost 4 bases, and 11 bases lay between the germline ends. Clones were sequenced by immunoSEQ multiplex PCR, and TCRdb holds only the in-frame ones, with some missing. The sample gives tens of thousands of clones, roughly 91% of which show up once; approximately 1.4% is in the top ten. Sequencing was limited to surgery cases with top T cell transcript signatures in brain tissue. Patients received at least one anti-epileptic drug before surgery. Findings and limits, study-wide: HCMV serostatus was not known, and viral specificity came from CDR3 similarity only. Pre-surgery blood may have been undersampled, hiding some clones.

The origin of this receptor is a boy under three years old with tuberous sclerosis and intractable seizures. V usage is TRBV19 and J usage is TRBJ2-2; D is undetermined. The source material was peripheral blood, sampled at surgery. For the CDR3, the DNA is TGTGCCAGTAGTCGGGTATGGGGCACCGGGGAGCTGTTTTTT. Protein: CASSRVWGTGELFF. Variable domain in full (rest from reference TRBV19 and TRBJ2-2): DGGITQSPKYLFRKEGQNVTLSCEQNLNHDAMYWYRQDPGQGLRLIYYSQIVNDFQKGDIAEGYSVSREKKESFPLTVTSAQKNPTAFYLCASSRVWGTGELFFGEGSRLTVL.